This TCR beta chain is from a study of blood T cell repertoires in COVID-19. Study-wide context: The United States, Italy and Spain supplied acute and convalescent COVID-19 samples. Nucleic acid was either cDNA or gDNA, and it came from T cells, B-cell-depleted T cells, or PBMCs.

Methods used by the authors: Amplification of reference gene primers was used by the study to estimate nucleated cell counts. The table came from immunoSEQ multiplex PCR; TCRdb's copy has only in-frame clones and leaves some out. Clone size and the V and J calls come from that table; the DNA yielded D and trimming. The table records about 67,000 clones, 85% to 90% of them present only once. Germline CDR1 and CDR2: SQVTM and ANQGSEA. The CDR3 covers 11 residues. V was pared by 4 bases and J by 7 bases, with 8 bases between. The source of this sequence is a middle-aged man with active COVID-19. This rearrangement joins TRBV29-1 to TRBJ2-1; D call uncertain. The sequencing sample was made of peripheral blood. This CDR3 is CSVVSWNEQFF. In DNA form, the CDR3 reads TGCAGCGTTGTTAGTTGGAATGAGCAGTTCTTC.